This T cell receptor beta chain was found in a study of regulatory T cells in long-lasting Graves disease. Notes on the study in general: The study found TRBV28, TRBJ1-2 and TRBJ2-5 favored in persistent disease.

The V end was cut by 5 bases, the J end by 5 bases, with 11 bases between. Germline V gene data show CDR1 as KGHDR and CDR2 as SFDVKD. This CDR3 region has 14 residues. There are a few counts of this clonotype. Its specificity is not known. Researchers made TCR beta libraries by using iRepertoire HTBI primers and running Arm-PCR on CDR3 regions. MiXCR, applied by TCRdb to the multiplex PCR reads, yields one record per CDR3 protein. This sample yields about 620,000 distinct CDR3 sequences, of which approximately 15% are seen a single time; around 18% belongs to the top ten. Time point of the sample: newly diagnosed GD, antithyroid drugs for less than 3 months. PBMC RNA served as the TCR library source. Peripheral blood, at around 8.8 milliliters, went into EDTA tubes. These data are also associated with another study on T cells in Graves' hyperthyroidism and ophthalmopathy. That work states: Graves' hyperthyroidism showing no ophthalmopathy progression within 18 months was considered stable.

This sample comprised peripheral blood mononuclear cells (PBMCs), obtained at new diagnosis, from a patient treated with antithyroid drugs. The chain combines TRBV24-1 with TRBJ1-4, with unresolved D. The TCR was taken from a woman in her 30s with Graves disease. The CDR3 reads CATSADATNEKLFF. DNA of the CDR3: TGTGCCACCAGTGCCGACGCCACAAATGAAAAACTGTTTTTT.